This passage covers 20 T cell receptor beta chains from one sample sequenced in a study of blood T cell repertoires in COVID-19. Using immunoSEQ multiplex PCR, the repertoire was profiled, and TCRdb retains in-frame clones only, with some absent. The sample yields 200,000 to 250,000 clones, about 82% seen once. Sequenced sample: PBMCs or T cells enriched from blood (not recorded which). The receptor source for this set is a woman aged 50 to 60 who had recovered from COVID-19.

The genes are TRBV5-1 and TRBJ2-2, with 7 bases that match TRBD1. J gave up 9 bases and V 2 bases, and 7 bases lay outside the gene matches. The CDR3 has 14 residues. The germline gives CDR1 SGHRS, CDR2 YFSETQ. The CDR3 region is CASSLGTEARELFF. Here the CDR3 DNA reads TGCGCCAGCAGCTTAGGGACAGAGGCAAGGGAGCTGTTTTTT.

The chain couples TRBV6-2 or TRBV6-3 to TRBJ1-5; no firm D call. This CDR3 is built from 14 residues. Looked up from germline, CDR1 is MNHEY and CDR2 is SVGEGT. The V end was cut by 2 bases, the J end by 4 bases, with 9 bases between. CDR3 nucleotide sequence: TGTGCCAGCAGTTACGTCTCGGGGAATCAGCCCCAGCATTTT. It is translated as CASSYVSGNQPQHF.

A single count supports this clone. V gene TRBV18 combines with J gene TRBJ2-7; 11 positions agree with TRBD1. CDR3 length equals 14 residues. CDR1 KGHSH and CDR2 LQKENI come from the germline V gene. J lost 6 bases, V lost 4 bases, and 5 bases had no gene match. The CDR3 spells CASSLSDRGREQYF. CDR3 coding DNA: TGTGCCAGCTCACTTTCGGACAGGGGGCGCGAGCAGTACTTC.

The chain is built from TRBV5-8 and TRBJ2-1, with 9 positions matching TRBD1. The CDR3 length is 14 residues. The V segment lost 6 bases and the J segment 5 bases; nucleotides outside the gene matches: 6. Germline values: CDR1 SGHTS, CDR2 YDEGEE. The DNA of the CDR3 is TGTGCCAGCACCCGGGACAGGGTGGACAATGAGCAGTTCTTC. Its translation is CASTRDRVDNEQFF.

The chain is built from TRBV28 and TRBJ2-4; perhaps TRBD1 as D (6 bases). Trimming removed 6 bases from V and 1 base from J, with 10 bases in between. This CDR3 comprises 14 residues. Germline assignment: CDR1 MDHEN and CDR2 SYDVKM. The CDR3 reads CASRTTGAKNIQYF. Here the CDR3 DNA reads TGTGCCAGCAGAACCACAGGGGCCAAAAACATTCAGTACTTC. The whole variable domain, filled in from reference TRBV28 and TRBJ2-4, reads DVKVTQSSRYLVKRTGEKVFLECVQDMDHENMFWYRQDPGLGLRLIYFSYDVKMKEKGDIPEGYSVSREKKERFSLILESASTNQTSMYLCASRTTGAKNIQYFGAGTRLSVL.

The V gene is TRBV6-2 or TRBV6-3, the J gene TRBJ2-1; D may be TRBD2 (5 bases). V lost 1 base and J 10 bases, leaving 14 bases between the germline ends. The CDR3 has 14 amino acids. Germline-derived CDR1 and CDR2 are MNHEY and SVGEGT. The chain's CDR3 is CASSYYRGFEEQFF. Written as DNA, the CDR3 is TGTGCCAGCAGTTACTATCGGGGTTTCGAGGAGCAGTTCTTC.

This chain joins TRBV30 and TRBJ2-6; perhaps TRBD1 as D (5 bases). There are 15 residues in the CDR3. Germline CDR1 and CDR2: GTSNPN and SVGIG (reference sequence). The V end lost 0 bases, the J end lost 2 bases, and 8 bases lay between the germline ends. The CDR3 here is CAWSVGHTGANVLTF. In nucleotides, the CDR3 is TGTGCCTGGAGTGTGGGGCACACTGGGGCCAACGTCCTGACTTTC.

The V call is TRBV19, the J call TRBJ1-5; tentative D call: TRBD1 (5 bases). In germline, CDR1 is LNHDA, CDR2 SQIVND (reference sequence). Trimming left V 5 bases short and J 4 bases short, with 12 bases between. CDR3 size: 14 residues. CDR3 DNA sequence: TGTGCCAGTAGTTCCAGGGTAATGAATCAGCCCCAGCATTTT. This encodes CASSSRVMNQPQHF.

The chain has TRBV12-3 or TRBV12-4 and TRBJ1-1; D gene unclear. V shed 6 bases and J shed 2 bases, with 7 bases lying between them. CDR3 length equals 12 residues. The CDR3 spells CASSRGNTEAFF. DNA for the CDR3: TGTGCCAGCAGCCGCGGTAACACTGAAGCTTTCTTT.

The chain joins TRBV28 to TRBJ1-1; possibly TRBD1 for D (5 bases). Germline assignment: CDR1 MDHEN and CDR2 SYDVKM. Trimming pared 6 bases from V and 1 base from J, leaving 12 bases between. The CDR3 extends over 14 amino acids. CDR3 residues: CASSPGIQNTEAFF. As DNA, the CDR3 is TGTGCCAGCAGCCCAGGGATTCAGAACACTGAAGCTTTCTTT.

This clone has only one observation. J is TRBJ1-6 and V is TRBV7-6; tentative D call: TRBD1 (5 bases). This CDR3 has 16 residues. The V end was cut by 6 bases, the J end by 1 base, with 13 bases between. CDR1 is SGHVS and CDR2 is FNYEAQ in the germline V gene. CDR3 sequence reads: CASSPGGRSYNSPLHF. As DNA, the CDR3 is TGTGCCAGCAGTCCCGGGGGAAGATCCTATAATTCACCCCTCCACTTT.

The gene calls are TRBV5-1 and TRBJ2-7; 10 positions agree with TRBD1. The CDR3 spans 13 residues. Germline V CDR1 and CDR2: SGHRS, YFSETQ. V lost 4 bases to trimming and J lost 7 bases; unmatched junction nucleotides: 5. CDR3 nucleotides: TGCGCCAGCAGCACAGGGACAGGGGAAGAGCAGTACTTC. It specifies CASSTGTGEEQYF.

The chain employs TRBV5-1 and TRBJ2-7; 10 positions agree with TRBD1. Germline CDR1 is SGHRS and CDR2 is YFSETQ. With V trimmed by 9 bases and J by 3 bases, 6 bases remained unmatched. This CDR3 region has 13 residues. The CDR3 sequence is CATTRDRGYEQYF. The CDR3 bases are TGCGCCACCACCCGGGACAGGGGCTACGAGCAGTACTTC.

This clone was recorded once. The rearrangement joins TRBV5-1 to TRBJ2-3, with TRBD1 identical over 8 bases. The V gene's germline CDR1 is SGHRS and CDR2 YFSETQ. CDR3 size: 18 residues. V lost 5 bases to trimming and J lost 0 bases; unmatched junction nucleotides: 14. The DNA for the CDR3 is TGCGCCAGCAGGATCGGGACAGGTGAACTTCCTAGCACAGATACGCAGTATTTT. This encodes CASRIGTGELPSTDTQYF.

The chain links TRBV7-8 to TRBJ2-1, with D possibly being TRBD2 (6 bases). The V end was cut by 5 bases, the J end by 2 bases, with 13 bases between. The germline V gene encodes CDR1 SGHVS and CDR2 FQNEAQ. The CDR3 runs to 15 residues. CDR3 protein: CASSLTPGAYNEQFF. CDR3 DNA sequence: TGTGCCAGCAGCCTGACCCCGGGGGCCTACAATGAGCAGTTCTTC.

The chain links TRBV18 to TRBJ1-1; D is unresolved. The CDR3 has 14 residues. Deletions cut 0 bases from V and 0 bases from J, with 5 bases between. Germline-derived CDR1 and CDR2 are KGHSH and LQKENI. In DNA form, the CDR3 reads TGTGCCAGCTCACCACCGAGGGTGAACACTGAAGCTTTCTTT. It translates to CASSPPRVNTEAFF.

A single count supports this clone. This sequence joins TRBV7-9 and TRBJ2-7; D possibly corresponds to TRBD1 (6 bases). This CDR3 is built from 14 residues. CDR1 SEHNR and CDR2 FQNEAQ come from the germline V gene (reference sequence). The V end lost 0 bases, the J end lost 2 bases, and 8 bases lay between the germline ends. In DNA form, the CDR3 reads TGTGCCAGCAGCTTAGCGACAGGAACCTACGAGCAGTACTTC. Translation gives CASSLATGTYEQYF.

The genes are TRBV10-3 and TRBJ1-2; 8 positions match TRBD1. Germline V gene sequence: CDR1 ENHRY, CDR2 SYGVKD. J lost 2 bases, V lost 6 bases, and 8 bases had no gene match. This CDR3 is 15 amino acids long. This CDR3 reads CAISPDREANYGYTF. As DNA, the CDR3 is TGTGCCATCAGCCCGGACAGGGAAGCAAACTATGGCTACACCTTC.

The CDR3 protein is CASSPGLAAPLNEQFF. DNA for the CDR3: TGTGCCAGCAGCCCGGGACTAGCGGCACCCCTCAATGAGCAGTTCTTC. The chain combines TRBV5-5 with TRBJ2-1, with 11 bases that match TRBD2. The germline CDR1 and CDR2 sequences are SGHKS and YYEKEE (reference sequence). The CDR3 runs to 16 residues. The V and J ends lost 4 bases and 6 bases, in that order; junction bases with no gene match: 9.

V gene TRBV18 combines with J gene TRBJ2-1, with TRBD2 identical over 13 bases. J gave up 7 bases and V 0 bases, and 6 bases lay outside the gene matches. The length of the CDR3 is 17 residues. Germline V gene lookup returns CDR1 KGHSH and CDR2 LQKENI. CDR3 DNA: TGTGCCAGCTCACCACCCACTAGCGGGAGGGCCGATAATGAGCAGTTCTTC. Protein product: CASSPPTSGRADNEQFF.